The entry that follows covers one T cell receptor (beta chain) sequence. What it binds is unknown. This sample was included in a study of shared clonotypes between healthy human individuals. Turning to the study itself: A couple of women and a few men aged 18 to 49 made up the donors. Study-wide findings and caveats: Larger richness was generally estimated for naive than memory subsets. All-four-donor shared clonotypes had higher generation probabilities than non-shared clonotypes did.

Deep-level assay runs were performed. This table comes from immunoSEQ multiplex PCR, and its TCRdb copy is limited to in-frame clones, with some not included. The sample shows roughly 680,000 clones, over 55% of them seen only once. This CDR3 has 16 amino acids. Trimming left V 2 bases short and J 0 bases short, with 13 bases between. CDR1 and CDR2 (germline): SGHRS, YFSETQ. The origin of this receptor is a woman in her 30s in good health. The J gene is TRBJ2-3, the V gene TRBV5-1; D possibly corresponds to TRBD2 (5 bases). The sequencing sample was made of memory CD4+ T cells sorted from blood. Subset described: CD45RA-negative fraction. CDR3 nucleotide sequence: TGCGCCAGCAGCTTTTTAGCGAGCCCGAGCACAGATACGCAGTATTTT. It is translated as CASSFLASPSTDTQYF.